The sequence of this TCR beta chain was determined in a study of T cells after yellow fever vaccination. TCRdb re-called the 5' RACE reads with MiXCR, one entry per CDR3 protein. The table has around 140,000 distinct CDR3 sequences, over 7% seen once; the top ten hold under 0.95%. This clonotype was observed at least ten times. This CDR3 has 15 amino acids. Trimming removed 10 bases at V and 0 bases at J, with 16 bases between. Germline loops: CDR1 MNHEY, CDR2 SMNVEV (reference sequence). The chain has TRBV27 and TRBJ2-1; no reliable D call. This clonotype was obtained from a young man who received the YFV17D yellow fever vaccine. Sequencing was performed on CD4+ T cells sorted from PBMCs, taken 5 days after the yellow fever booster vaccination. DNA of the CDR3: TGTGCCACAAGCCCAGAGATCGTCTCCTACAATGAGCAGTTCTTC. Its protein is CATSPEIVSYNEQFF.